This T cell receptor (beta chain) came from a study of vaccination and CD4 T cells after COVID-19 (dated by TCRdb to between 2020 and 2023). Background on the whole study: In the convalescent cohort there were six males and four females, among whom were two Hispanic individuals, seven Caucasians, two Asians and one multiracial person. In around nine COVID-19 convalescent patients and a few infection-naive healthy vaccine recipients, the spike-specific CD4+ TCR repertoire before mRNA vaccination was compared with the repertoire after mRNA vaccination. Culture stimuli were overlapping spike peptide pools from SARS-CoV-2 and from the common cold coronaviruses HCoV-NL63, HCoV-OC43 and HCoV-229E. An earlier paper using these donors assessed, at the TCR clonotype level, memory CD4+ T cell crossreactivity between SARS-CoV-2 and common cold coronavirus spike proteins. Post-COVID blood samples were collected from convalescent patients a median of roughly 100 days after diagnosis, with a range of about 30 to 161 days. Participants got two doses of the Pfizer-BioNTech BNT162b2 vaccine (n=8) or two doses of the Moderna mRNA-1273 vaccine (n=2). Control cultures received a CEFX viral epitope pool as the positive control, an HIV-1 Nef peptide pool as the negative control, or no peptide. Post-vaccine blood samples were taken a median of around 70 days after the second vaccine dose, with a range of about 13 to 241 days.

The CDR3 runs 12 amino acids, cysteine and phenylalanine included. The kept DNA is CDR3 alone, 36 bases in frame from the first base. The germline V gene (reference sequence) supplies CDR1 LNHDA and CDR2 SQIVND. V and J are truncated by 3 bases and 5 bases respectively, leaving an intervening sequence of 6 bases. For this clonotype: The antigen this receptor binds is unknown. Per-base qualities were not stored, and no clone one base away is much larger.

Taken with the paper, the label for treatment or condition translates to: approximately nine-day PBMC culture with coronavirus spike peptide pools or control peptides (ViraFEST assay). CD4+ T cells from unexposed donors were collected before the COVID-19 pandemic (2011-2018). The study used the ViraFEST assay, which expanded antigen-specific T cells with peptide pools and then identified expanded clonotypes by TCR sequencing. Over 1.5 million PBMCs per well were cultured in IMDM with approximately 5% human AB serum and about 9.2 IU/ml IL-2, plus 10 ug/ml peptide pools. Half of the culture medium was replaced with fresh IL-2-containing medium on days 3 and 7. Once the cells had been in culture for over nine days, the EasySep CD4+ T cell isolation kit was used to isolate CD4+ T cells by negative selection. As cell numbers permitted, CD4+ T cells from unexposed donors were tested for reactivity to SARS-CoV-2 S and N and to four common cold coronavirus spike pools. Ficoll-Paque Plus gradient centrifugation was used to isolate PBMCs from whole blood, and the isolated PBMCs were then either used fresh or cryopreserved at -140C. Each culture condition was generally run in triplicate wells. The leukapheresis product used for the unexposed donors was purchased from a commercial source.

General conclusions and limits of the study: The median number of SARS-CoV-2-reactive clonotypes rose from 21 after infection to 38 after vaccination, but the change was not significant. In convalescent patients, a median roughly 85% of post-vaccine SARS-CoV-2-reactive clones were detected only after vaccination, and vaccine-specific priming was suggested by this finding. In convalescent patients, nearly all vaccine-specific clones (304 of 307) were found to be mono-reactive for SARS-CoV-2 spike rather than cross-reactive with common cold coronaviruses. Only a relatively small number of convalescent patients were included in the study, and early timepoints following natural infection were not analyzed.

The library was made by PCR. TCR sequencing of DNA from cultured CD4+ T cells used the Oncomine TCR Beta short-read assay at the Johns Hopkins FTIC core. The QIAamp micro DNA kit was used to extract genomic DNA from the cultured CD4+ T cells. Oncomine TCR Beta libraries made from cultured CD4+ T cells were pooled using unique dual indexes and sequenced on an Illumina iSeq 100. Turning to the authors' computational methods: Non-productive sequences were filtered out, and CDR3s that did not start with C, did not end with F or W, or were shorter than 7 amino acids were discarded. Antigen-specific clonotypes were identified using the MANAFEST web application through comparison of peptide-stimulated wells with reference and other culture wells. An FDR below 0.05, an odds ratio above 5, and a productive frequency above 0.1% in at least two of three replicate wells were required for clones to be considered positive. A clonotype was classed as cross-reactive if the clonotype showed significant expansion both in SARS-CoV-2 spike wells and in at least one common cold coronavirus spike condition. CDR3 homology was assessed with Levenshtein distances (stringdist) and unrooted phylogenetic trees (ape) in R version 3.6.1. The raw public data were reprocessed by TCRdb itself: fastp quality trimming at Q25, MiXCR clonotype calling, in-frame beta chains only. When rows share a CDR3 protein, they turn into one entry using the most common DNA and genes. The V and J calls, along with clone size, are taken from TCRdb and not from the paper's own processing. The sample table shows approximately 5,000 distinct CDR3 sequences, and roughly 40% are seen once. The top ten hold 45% to 50% of the sample.

The sample was CD4+ T cells from blood, cultured in vitro. The source is a human donor in good health. The sequence joins TRBV19 to TRBJ2-3; there is no confident call for the D gene. The DNA reads as follows: TGTGCCAGTAGTATTGGGGAAGATACGCAGTATTTT. Translated, it reads CASSIGEDTQYF.